Shown below are 30 T cell receptor beta chains from a single sample sequenced in a study of blood T cell repertoires in COVID-19 (dated by TCRdb to the early 2020s). Library preparation employed the immunoSEQ multiplex PCR assay. In its TCRdb copy, this immuneACCESS table keeps in-frame sequences only and misses some clones. Where compared with another copy, unresolved V genes explain less than half of these, and the others have no known cause. For this sample the table gives approximately 180,000 clones, of which about 90% were detected only once. Clones ranked in the top ten supply about 22% of the sample. Material for sequencing was peripheral blood. These receptors were taken from a man aged 55 to 70 with active or convalescent COVID-19.

The J gene is TRBJ1-2, the V gene TRBV3-1 (or the pseudogene TRBV3-2); D possibly corresponds to TRBD1 (5 bases). V was pared by 1 base and J by 11 bases, with 11 bases between. Germline V gives CDR1 LGHDT, CDR2 YNNKEL (reference sequence). CDR3 size: 12 residues. The CDR3 nucleotides are TGTGCCAGCAGCCAAGGAGAAAGACAGTACACCTTC. Protein product: CASSQGERQYTF.

The gene calls are TRBV5-1 and TRBJ2-3, with TRBD2 as a possible D gene (5 bases). Germline V lookup: CDR1 SGHRS, CDR2 YFSETQ. Trimming shortened V by 4 bases and J by 1 base, and 16 bases separated the two germline ends. The CDR3 has 16 residues. The CDR3 DNA reads as TGCGCCAGCAGCCGAACTCCCTCCGGGGGCACAGATACGCAGTATTTT. Translated: CASSRTPSGGTDTQYF.

The rearrangement links TRBV7-9 to TRBJ1-1; 8 nucleotides align to TRBD1. The CDR3 consists of 14 residues. Germline lookup yields CDR1 SEHNR and CDR2 FQNEAQ (reference sequence). J gave up 3 bases and V 4 bases, and 4 bases lay outside the gene matches. The CDR3 protein is CASSSQGAYTEAFF. In DNA, the CDR3 is TGTGCCAGCAGCTCCCAGGGGGCCTACACTGAAGCTTTCTTT.

This chain joins TRBV4-1 and TRBJ1-3; D is possibly TRBD1 (6 bases). V lost 2 bases and J lost 4, with 12 bases in between. CDR1 MGHRA and CDR2 YSYEKL come from the germline V gene. This CDR3 is 15 amino acids long. This CDR3 reads CASSQKQGYGNTIYF. As DNA, the CDR3 is TGCGCCAGCAGCCAAAAGCAGGGGTACGGAAACACCATATATTTT.

This clone showed up just a few times. V gene TRBV10-2 combines with J gene TRBJ2-7; 8 nucleotides match TRBD2. J was trimmed by 2 bases and V by 0 bases; bases with no gene match: 9. The V gene's germline CDR1 is WSHSY and CDR2 SAAADI. The length of the CDR3 is 17 residues. The CDR3 nucleotides read TGCGCCAGCAGTGAGTCGGACTGGCGGGGGGTCGCCTACGAGCAGTACTTC. Amino acid sequence: CASSESDWRGVAYEQYF.

The chain combines TRBV6-4 with TRBJ2-1; TRBD2 matches at 11 bases. The V gene end was trimmed by 0 bases and the J gene end by 7 bases; junction bases not matched to a gene: 5. CDR3 length: 16 residues. Germline CDR1 and CDR2: MRHNA and SNTAGT. This chain's CDR3 is CASSDSIAGGRNEQFF. The DNA of the CDR3 is TGTGCCAGCAGTGACTCCATAGCGGGGGGGCGGAATGAGCAGTTCTTC.

V usage is TRBV7-9 and J usage is TRBJ1-1; the D gene is possibly TRBD1 (5 bases). This CDR3 contains 14 residues. V was clipped by 2 bases and J by 4 bases, with 11 bases between them. CDR1 is SEHNR, CDR2 FQNEAQ, per germline (reference sequence). CDR3 region: CASSLPGGGTEAFF. Written as DNA, the CDR3 is TGTGCCAGCAGCTTACCGGGCGGGGGCACTGAAGCTTTCTTT.

The V and J genes are TRBV7-2 and TRBJ2-3; 13 bases match TRBD2. The CDR3 has 18 residues. Trimming at V came to 5 bases and at J to 0 bases, leaving 8 bases not matched to a gene. Germline CDR1 reads SGHTA; CDR2 reads FQGNSA. CDR3 sequence: CASSARGTSGTSTDTQYF. The CDR3 bases are TGTGCCAGCAGCGCCAGAGGGACTAGCGGGACTAGCACAGATACGCAGTATTTT.

The J gene is TRBJ2-3, the V gene TRBV3-1 (or the pseudogene TRBV3-2), with TRBD2 matching over 14 bases. The CDR3 is made up of 17 amino acids. CDR1 and CDR2 from the germline V gene are LGHDT and YNNKEL (reference sequence). V lost 4 bases and J lost 4; bases outside the gene matches: 7. CDR3 DNA: TGTGCCAGCAGCCCCTGGGCGACTAGCGGGGGGGCAGATACGCAGTATTTT. Its protein product is CASSPWATSGGADTQYF.

The chain couples TRBV5-4 to TRBJ2-3; TRBD2 aligns across 9 bases. The CDR3 spans 16 residues. The germline gives CDR1 SGHNT, CDR2 YYREEE (reference sequence). With 4 bases clipped from V and 3 bases from J, the junction kept 9 bases outside the gene matches. This CDR3 reads CASSSTLAGWTDTQYF. The CDR3 DNA follows: TGTGCCAGCAGCAGCACCCTAGCGGGGTGGACAGATACGCAGTATTTT.

The chain employs TRBV6-5 and TRBJ1-5; no firm D call. V lost 5 bases, J lost 2 bases, and 10 bases lay in between. Germline lookup yields CDR1 MNHEY and CDR2 SVGAGI. The CDR3 runs to 14 residues. CDR3 protein: CASSPRGRNQPQHF. The CDR3 bases are TGTGCCAGCAGTCCCCGTGGCCGCAATCAGCCCCAGCATTTT.

The rearrangement links TRBV27 to TRBJ2-3; 9 positions agree with TRBD2. The CDR3 is 16 amino acids. The J segment lost 7 bases and the V segment lost 6 bases, leaving 14 bases of the junction unmatched. Germline V gene data show CDR1 as MNHEY and CDR2 as SMNVEV (reference sequence). CDR3: CASRSWVAGGRNTQYF. Here the CDR3 DNA reads TGTGCCAGCAGGTCCTGGGTGGCGGGGGGGCGGAATACGCAGTATTTT.

This clone was recorded once. The chain recombines TRBV11-2 with TRBJ1-1, with D possibly being TRBD1 (5 bases). V dropped 1 base and J dropped 0 bases, with 15 bases sitting between them. The CDR3 length is 17 residues. The germline V gene has CDR1 SGHAT and CDR2 FQNNGV. The CDR3 DNA follows: TGTGCCAGCAGCTTAGGGGGCGTAAGGATAATGAACACTGAAGCTTTCTTT. Protein: CASSLGGVRIMNTEAFF.

CDR3 protein: CASKGVTGSSYEQYF. The CDR3 bases are TGTGCCAGCAAGGGGGTGACAGGAAGCTCCTACGAGCAGTACTTC. The rearrangement joins TRBV2 to TRBJ2-7, with D perhaps matching TRBD1 (6 bases). The length of the CDR3 is 15 residues. Germline CDR1 SNHLY, CDR2 FYNNEI. V was clipped by 7 bases and J by 0 bases, with 16 bases between them.

The rearrangement links TRBV19 to TRBJ2-7, with TRBD1 matching 10 bases. The CDR3 loop spans 14 amino acids. The germline CDR1 and CDR2 sequences are LNHDA and SQIVND (reference sequence). Trimming cost V 10 bases and J 7 bases; bases outside gene matches: 13. CDR3 nucleotide sequence: TGTGCCACCAACCGGGACAGGGGCTTCTTGGAGCAGTACTTC. Its protein is CATNRDRGFLEQYF.

This clone was counted a single time. V and J are TRBV11-2 and TRBJ1-1; D gene unclear. This CDR3 spans 12 amino acids. V lost 4 bases to trimming and J lost 0 bases, with 3 bases between them. The V gene's germline CDR1 is SGHAT and CDR2 FQNNGV. The CDR3 region has the DNA TGTGCCAGCAGCTCCGTGAACACTGAAGCTTTCTTT. As protein: CASSSVNTEAFF. Together with reference TRBV11-2 and TRBJ1-1, the CDR3 gives the full variable domain: EAGVAQSPRYKIIEKRQSVAFWCNPISGHATLYWYQQILGQGPKLLIQFQNNGVVDDSQLPKDRFSAERLKGVDSTLKIQPAKLEDSAVYLCASSSVNTEAFFGQGTRLTVV.

This clone has just one count. This chain joins TRBV7-9 and TRBJ2-1; 7 nucleotides agree with TRBD1. The CDR3 totals 15 residues. The junction had 5 bases not matched to a gene; V was cut back by 4 bases and J by 2 bases. Germline assignment: CDR1 SEHNR and CDR2 FQNEAQ (reference sequence). CDR3 residues: CASSSPGQTYNEQFF. CDR3 coding DNA: TGTGCCAGCAGCTCCCCGGGACAGACCTACAATGAGCAGTTCTTC.

J is TRBJ1-5 and V is TRBV6-2 or TRBV6-3; 7 bases are shared with TRBD1. The germline CDR1 and CDR2 sequences are MNHEY and SVGEGT. Trimming at V came to 4 bases and at J to 0 bases, leaving 12 bases not matched to a gene. The CDR3 extends over 18 amino acids. CDR3 DNA: TGTGCCAGCAGTTCAATTACAGGGGCCCTGAGTAGCAATCAGCCCCAGCATTTT. The encoded protein is CASSSITGALSSNQPQHF.

The chain has TRBV3-1 (or the pseudogene TRBV3-2) and TRBJ2-3; weak D call: TRBD1 (6 bases). Germline V gene data show CDR1 as LGHDT and CDR2 as YNNKEL (reference sequence). This CDR3 is built from 15 residues. V lost 1 base to trimming and J lost 3 bases, with 11 bases between them. The CDR3 DNA reads TGTGCCAGCAGCCAAGTGTCAGGGGCGACAGATACGCAGTATTTT. It specifies CASSQVSGATDTQYF.

V gene TRBV12-5 combines with J gene TRBJ2-3, with TRBD2 matching over 10 bases. Trimming took 9 bases from V and 1 from J; bases not matched to a gene: 1. Looked up from germline, CDR1 is LGHNT and CDR2 is FRNRAP. This CDR3 region has 13 residues. The CDR3 loop reads CASGTSGTDTQYF. The CDR3 DNA sequence: TGTGCTAGCGGGACTAGCGGCACAGATACGCAGTATTTT.

The CDR3 spells CASSLTRDTQYF. Written as DNA, the CDR3 is TGTGCCAGCAGCTTAACTCGTGATACGCAGTATTTT. The rearrangement joins TRBV13 to TRBJ2-3, with unresolved D. The length of the CDR3 is 12 residues. Trimming stripped 2 bases from V and 6 bases from J, with 6 bases between. The germline gives CDR1 PRHDT, CDR2 FYEKMQ (reference sequence).

The rearrangement joins TRBV6-1 to TRBJ1-3; no reliable D call. This CDR3 region has 14 residues. V was trimmed by 2 bases and J by 1 base, leaving 6 bases between them. The germline CDR1 and CDR2 sequences are MNHNS and SASEGT. The CDR3 spells CASSELASGNTIYF. CDR3 coding DNA: TGTGCCAGCAGTGAATTGGCATCTGGAAACACCATATATTTT.

The V gene is TRBV2, the J gene TRBJ1-6, with 7 bases identical to TRBD1. The V gene's germline CDR1 is SNHLY and CDR2 FYNNEI. CDR3 length equals 13 residues. J gave up 8 bases and V 7 bases, and 5 bases lay outside the gene matches. The CDR3 sequence: CASKGQRDSPLHF. In nucleotides, the CDR3 is TGTGCCAGCAAGGGACAGAGAGATTCACCCCTCCACTTT.

The chain has TRBV5-8 and TRBJ1-3, with D maybe TRBD1 (5 bases). This CDR3 has 14 residues. Germline V gives CDR1 SGHTS, CDR2 YDEGEE. V was trimmed by 4 bases and J by 6 bases, leaving 14 bases between them. The CDR3 protein is CASSQRTRQNTIYF. The CDR3 nucleotides read TGTGCCAGCAGCCAACGGACAAGACAAAACACCATATATTTT.

The V and J genes are TRBV11-1 and TRBJ1-5; D gene uncertain. With 4 bases removed from V and 9 bases from J, the gap between germline ends came to 13 bases. The CDR3 totals 13 residues. Germline CDR1 reads SGHAT; CDR2 reads FQDESV (reference sequence). CDR3: CASSSDPAGPQHF. The CDR3 DNA follows: TGTGCCAGCAGCTCGGACCCGGCGGGGCCCCAGCATTTT.

Worth noting for this clone: Other DNA sequences in this specimen translate into the identical CDR3. The rearrangement uses TRBV6-6 and TRBJ1-6; 7 bases line up with TRBD1. From germline, CDR1 is MNHNY and CDR2 SVGAGI (reference sequence). The CDR3 loop spans 17 amino acids. Trimming cost V 5 bases and J 3 bases; bases outside gene matches: 10. The CDR3 region is CASSRFRDRIYNSPLHF. CDR3 nucleotide sequence: TGTGCCAGCAGTCGGTTCCGGGACAGAATCTATAATTCACCCCTCCACTTT.

The chain employs TRBV19 and TRBJ1-2; D gene uncertain. V was clipped by 6 bases and J by 2 bases, with 7 bases between them. This CDR3 has 12 residues. Per the germline V gene, CDR1 is LNHDA and CDR2 is SQIVND (reference sequence). In DNA form, the CDR3 reads TGTGCCAGTAGCGACGGGAACTATGGCTACACCTTC. Encoded protein: CASSDGNYGYTF.

This rearrangement joins TRBV24-1 to TRBJ1-2, with D perhaps matching TRBD1 (5 bases). Germline CDR1 is KGHDR and CDR2 is SFDVKD. The CDR3 spans 15 residues. Trimming shortened V by 3 bases and J by 7 bases, and 17 bases separated the two germline ends. CDR3 nucleotides: TGTGCCACCAGTGATGCCGACGGGGGGGAATGTGGCTACACCTTC. This gives the protein CATSDADGGECGYTF.

This chain links TRBV18 with TRBJ1-3; 9 bases are a match to TRBD1. V lost 5 bases, J lost 3 bases, and 5 bases stayed unmatched. The CDR3 is 15 residues long. Germline CDR1 reads KGHSH; CDR2 reads LQKENI. CDR3 nucleotides: TGTGCCAGCTCAACTACAGGGGGCTATGGAAACACCATATATTTT. The encoded protein is CASSTTGGYGNTIYF.

V is TRBV19 and J is TRBJ1-2; 12 positions agree with TRBD1. The junction had 6 bases not matched to a gene; V was cut back by 5 bases and J by 2 bases. The CDR3 runs 16 residues. The V gene's germline CDR1 is LNHDA and CDR2 SQIVND (reference sequence). The CDR3 here is CASSVLGQGANYGYTF. The DNA of the CDR3 is TGTGCCAGTAGTGTTCTGGGACAGGGGGCGAACTATGGCTACACCTTC. The variable domain in full, completed from reference TRBV19 and TRBJ1-2, reads DGGITQSPKYLFRKEGQNVTLSCEQNLNHDAMYWYRQDPGQGLRLIYYSQIVNDFQKGDIAEGYSVSREKKESFPLTVTSAQKNPTAFYLCASSVLGQGANYGYTFGSGTRLTVV.